The clone carrying this T cell receptor (beta chain) occurred many times. Each CDR3 protein is one row after TCRdb ran MiXCR on the 5' RACE reads. The table includes approximately 210,000 distinct CDR3 sequences, roughly 7.1% detected once. This sample was taken from a study of identical twins. Looked up from germline, CDR1 is KGHDR and CDR2 is SFDVKD. Trimming took 3 bases from V and 2 from J, leaving 34 bases between them. The CDR3 spans 23 residues. The same specimen was also included in a second study, on T cells expressing NK-cell markers. That paper states: Among eight sequenced donors, seven carried HCMV seropositivity while one was seronegative. These clonotypes additionally ranked first within the CD3+CD56-NKG2C+ fraction of several donors.

The sequenced material came from CD8+ T cells sorted from blood. The rearrangement uses TRBV24-1 and TRBJ2-4; no reliable D call. This receptor was obtained from a woman aged 18 to 35 in good health. CDR3 DNA: TGTGCCACCAGTGATATGGGCCCTCGTGGGTTCTGGGGTCTAGAAGATTCCAAAAACATTCAGTACTTC. Translation: CATSDMGPRGFWGLEDSKNIQYF.